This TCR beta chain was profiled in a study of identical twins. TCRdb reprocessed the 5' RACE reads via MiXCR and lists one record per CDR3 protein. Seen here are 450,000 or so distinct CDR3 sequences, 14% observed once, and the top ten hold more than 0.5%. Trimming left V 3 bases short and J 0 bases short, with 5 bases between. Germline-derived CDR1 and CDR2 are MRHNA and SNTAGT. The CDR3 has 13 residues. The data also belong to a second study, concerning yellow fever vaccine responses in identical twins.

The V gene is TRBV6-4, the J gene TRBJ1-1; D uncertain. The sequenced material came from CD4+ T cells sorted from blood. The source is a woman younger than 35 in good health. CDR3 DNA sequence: TGTGCCAGCAGTGATGAGATGAACACTGAAGCTTTCTTT. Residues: CASSDEMNTEAFF.